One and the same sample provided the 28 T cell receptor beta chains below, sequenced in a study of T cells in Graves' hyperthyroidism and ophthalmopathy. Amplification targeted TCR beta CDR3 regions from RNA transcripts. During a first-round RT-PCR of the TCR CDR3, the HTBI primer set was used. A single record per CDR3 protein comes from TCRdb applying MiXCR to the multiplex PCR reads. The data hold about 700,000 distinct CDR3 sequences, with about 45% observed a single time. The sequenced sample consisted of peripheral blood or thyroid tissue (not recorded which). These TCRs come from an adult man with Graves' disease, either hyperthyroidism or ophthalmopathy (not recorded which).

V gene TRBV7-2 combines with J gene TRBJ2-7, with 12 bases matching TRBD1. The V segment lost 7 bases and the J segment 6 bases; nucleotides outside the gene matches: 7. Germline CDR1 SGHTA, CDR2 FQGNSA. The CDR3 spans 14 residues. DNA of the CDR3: TGTGCCAGCACAGCCGGGACAGGGGGCTTCGAGCAGTACTTC. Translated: CASTAGTGGFEQYF.

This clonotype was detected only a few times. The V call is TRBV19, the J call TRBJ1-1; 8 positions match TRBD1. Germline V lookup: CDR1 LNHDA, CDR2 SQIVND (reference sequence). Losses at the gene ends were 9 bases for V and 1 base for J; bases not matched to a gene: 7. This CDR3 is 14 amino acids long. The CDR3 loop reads CASQTGVGNTEAFF. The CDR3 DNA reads TGTGCCAGCCAGACAGGGGTTGGGAACACTGAAGCTTTCTTT.

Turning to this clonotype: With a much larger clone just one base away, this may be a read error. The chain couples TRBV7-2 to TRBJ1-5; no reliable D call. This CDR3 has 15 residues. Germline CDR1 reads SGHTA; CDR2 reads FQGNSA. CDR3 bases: TGTGCCTCCCAACCCGCCGGGCCGTGGGATCAGCCCCGGCATTTT. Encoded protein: CASQPAGPWDQPRHF.

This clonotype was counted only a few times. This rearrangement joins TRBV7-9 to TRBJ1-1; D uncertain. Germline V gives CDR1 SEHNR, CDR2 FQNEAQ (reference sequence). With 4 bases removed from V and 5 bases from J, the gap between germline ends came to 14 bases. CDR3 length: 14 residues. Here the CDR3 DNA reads TGTGCCAGCAGCTACCGACAACTCCGGACTGAAGCTTTCTTT. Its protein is CASSYRQLRTEAFF.

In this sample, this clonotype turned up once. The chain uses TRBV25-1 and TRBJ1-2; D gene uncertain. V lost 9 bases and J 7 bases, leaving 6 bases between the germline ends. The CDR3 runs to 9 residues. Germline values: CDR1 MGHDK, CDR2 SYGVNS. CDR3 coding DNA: TGTGCCAGGGACGCTGGCTACACCTTC. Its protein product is CARDAGYTF.

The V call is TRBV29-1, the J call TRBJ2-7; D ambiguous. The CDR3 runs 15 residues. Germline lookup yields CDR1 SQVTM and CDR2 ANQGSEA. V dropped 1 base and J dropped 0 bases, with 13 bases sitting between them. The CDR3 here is CSVEGVGTTSYEQYF. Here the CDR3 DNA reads TGCAGCGTTGAAGGCGTGGGCACTACCTCCTACGAGCAGTACTTC.

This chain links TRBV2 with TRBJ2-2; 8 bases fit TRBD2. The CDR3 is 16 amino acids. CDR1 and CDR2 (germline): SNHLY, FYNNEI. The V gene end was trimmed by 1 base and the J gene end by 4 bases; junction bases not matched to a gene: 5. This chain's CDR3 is CASSEVGTRLTGELFF. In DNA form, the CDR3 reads TGTGCCAGCAGTGAAGTGGGGACTAGACTCACCGGGGAGCTGTTTTTT.

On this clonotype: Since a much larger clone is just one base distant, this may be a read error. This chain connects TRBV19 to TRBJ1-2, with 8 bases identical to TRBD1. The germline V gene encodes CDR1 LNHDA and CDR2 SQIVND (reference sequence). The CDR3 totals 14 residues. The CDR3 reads CASSMDRVQWGYAF. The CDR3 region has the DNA TGTGCCAGTAGTATGGACAGGGTTCAATGGGGCTACGCCTTC.

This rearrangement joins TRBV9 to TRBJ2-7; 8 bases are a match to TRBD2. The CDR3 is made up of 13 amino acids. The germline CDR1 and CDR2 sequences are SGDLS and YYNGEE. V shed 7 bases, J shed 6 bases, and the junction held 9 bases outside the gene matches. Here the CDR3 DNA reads TGTGCCAGCTCACCAAAGGCGGGAGGCGAGCAGTACTTC. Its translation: CASSPKAGGEQYF.

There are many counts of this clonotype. The CDR3 spells CASSQSGSDGYTF. The CDR3 bases are TGTGCCAGCAGCCAATCAGGGTCGGATGGCTACACCTTC. The chain links TRBV7-9 to TRBJ1-2; D perhaps matches TRBD1 (5 bases). V lost 5 bases to trimming and J lost 6 bases, with 13 bases between them. Germline loops: CDR1 SEHNR, CDR2 FQNEAQ (reference sequence). This CDR3 spans 13 amino acids.

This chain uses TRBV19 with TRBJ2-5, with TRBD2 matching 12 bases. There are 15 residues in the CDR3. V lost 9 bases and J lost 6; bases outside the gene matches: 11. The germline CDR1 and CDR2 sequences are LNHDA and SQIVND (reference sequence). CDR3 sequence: CASSPSGRAGKTQYF. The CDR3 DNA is TGTGCCAGCAGCCCTAGCGGGAGGGCCGGAAAGACCCAGTACTTC.

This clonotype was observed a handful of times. CDR3 DNA: TGTGCCAGCAGCAACCCGAGCGGGAGTAACTCCTACGAGCAGTACTTC. It yields the protein CASSNPSGSNSYEQYF. V and J are TRBV11-2 and TRBJ2-7; TRBD2 agrees at 8 bases. Germline V lookup: CDR1 SGHAT, CDR2 FQNNGV. This CDR3 spans 16 amino acids. V lost 5 bases and J lost 0; bases outside the gene matches: 9.

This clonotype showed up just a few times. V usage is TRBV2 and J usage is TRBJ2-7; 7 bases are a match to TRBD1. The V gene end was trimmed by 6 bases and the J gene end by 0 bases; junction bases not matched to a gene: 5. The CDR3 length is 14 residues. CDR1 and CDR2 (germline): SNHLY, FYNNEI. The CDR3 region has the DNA TGTGCCAGCAGAGTACAGGGGAACTCCTACGAGCAGTACTTC. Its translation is CASRVQGNSYEQYF.

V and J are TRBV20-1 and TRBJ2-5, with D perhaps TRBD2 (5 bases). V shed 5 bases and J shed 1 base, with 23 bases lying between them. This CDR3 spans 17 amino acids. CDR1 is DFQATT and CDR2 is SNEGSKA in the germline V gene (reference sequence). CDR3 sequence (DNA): TGCAGTGCTCGCCCCCCCTCTTCGCCCGCGGGCCAAGAGACCCAGTACTTC. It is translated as CSARPPSSPAGQETQYF.

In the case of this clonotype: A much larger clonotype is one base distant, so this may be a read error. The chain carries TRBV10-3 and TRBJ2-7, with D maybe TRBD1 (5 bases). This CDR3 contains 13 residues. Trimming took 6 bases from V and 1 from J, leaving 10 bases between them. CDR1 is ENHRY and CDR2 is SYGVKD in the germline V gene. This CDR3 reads CAISFAGSYEQYF. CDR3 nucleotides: TGTGCCATCAGCTTCGCAGGGTCCTACGAGCAGTACTTC.

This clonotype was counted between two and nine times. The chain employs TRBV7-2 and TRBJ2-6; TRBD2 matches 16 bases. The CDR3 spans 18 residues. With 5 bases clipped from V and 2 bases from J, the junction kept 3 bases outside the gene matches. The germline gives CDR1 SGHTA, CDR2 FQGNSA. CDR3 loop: CASSPGLAGGPGANVLTF. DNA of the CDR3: TGTGCCAGCAGCCCGGGACTAGCGGGGGGGCCTGGGGCCAACGTCCTGACTTTC.

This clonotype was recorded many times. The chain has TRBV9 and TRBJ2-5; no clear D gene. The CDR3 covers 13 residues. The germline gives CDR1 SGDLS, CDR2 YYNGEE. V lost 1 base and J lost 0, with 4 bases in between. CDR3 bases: TGTGCCAGCAGCGTATCCCACCAAGAGACCCAGTACTTC. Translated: CASSVSHQETQYF.

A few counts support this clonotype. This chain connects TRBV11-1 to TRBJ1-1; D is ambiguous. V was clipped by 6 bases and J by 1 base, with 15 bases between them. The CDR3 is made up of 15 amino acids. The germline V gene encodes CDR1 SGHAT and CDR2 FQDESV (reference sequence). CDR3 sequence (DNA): TGTGCCAGCAGTTTGGAGGGTATGGGGAACACTGAAGCTTTCTTT. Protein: CASSLEGMGNTEAFF.

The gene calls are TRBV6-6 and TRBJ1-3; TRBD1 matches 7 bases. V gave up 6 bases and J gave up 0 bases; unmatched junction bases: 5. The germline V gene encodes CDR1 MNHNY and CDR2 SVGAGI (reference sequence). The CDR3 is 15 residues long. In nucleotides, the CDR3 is TGTGCCAGCAGCCCGGGACAGATCTCTGGAAACACCATATATTTT. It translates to CASSPGQISGNTIYF.

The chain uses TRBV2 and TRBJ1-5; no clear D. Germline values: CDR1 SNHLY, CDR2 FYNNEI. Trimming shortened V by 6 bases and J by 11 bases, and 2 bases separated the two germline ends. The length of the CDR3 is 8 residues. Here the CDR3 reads CASRSQHF. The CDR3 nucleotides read TGTGCCAGCAGGTCCCAGCATTTT.

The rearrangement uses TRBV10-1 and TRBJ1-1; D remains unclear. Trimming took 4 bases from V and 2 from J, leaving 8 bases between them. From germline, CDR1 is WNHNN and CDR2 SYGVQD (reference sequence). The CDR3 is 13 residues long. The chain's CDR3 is CASSAVVNTEAFF. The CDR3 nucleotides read TGCGCCAGCAGTGCAGTAGTTAACACTGAAGCTTTCTTT.

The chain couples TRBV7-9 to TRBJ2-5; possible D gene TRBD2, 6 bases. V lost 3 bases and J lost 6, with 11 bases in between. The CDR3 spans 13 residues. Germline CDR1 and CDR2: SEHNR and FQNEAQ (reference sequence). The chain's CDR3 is CASSFGSQKTQYF. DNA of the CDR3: TGTGCCAGCAGCTTCGGGAGTCAGAAGACCCAGTACTTC.

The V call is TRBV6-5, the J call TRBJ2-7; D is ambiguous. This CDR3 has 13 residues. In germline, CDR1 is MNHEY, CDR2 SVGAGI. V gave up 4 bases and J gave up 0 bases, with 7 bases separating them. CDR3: CASSSAGSYEQYF. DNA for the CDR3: TGTGCCAGCAGTTCGGCAGGCTCCTACGAGCAGTACTTC.

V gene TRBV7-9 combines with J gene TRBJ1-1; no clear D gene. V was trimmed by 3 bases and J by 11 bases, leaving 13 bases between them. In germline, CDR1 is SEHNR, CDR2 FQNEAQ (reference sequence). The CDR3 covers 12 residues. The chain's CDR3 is CASSFEGGLAFF. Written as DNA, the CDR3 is TGTGCCAGCAGCTTTGAGGGAGGGCTGGCTTTCTTT.

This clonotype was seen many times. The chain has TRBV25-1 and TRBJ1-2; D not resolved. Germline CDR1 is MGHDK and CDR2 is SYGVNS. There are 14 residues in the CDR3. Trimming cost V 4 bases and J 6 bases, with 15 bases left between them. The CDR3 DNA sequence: TGTGCCAGCAGTGGGGTCGGACTTCAAAATGGCTACACCTTC. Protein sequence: CASSGVGLQNGYTF.

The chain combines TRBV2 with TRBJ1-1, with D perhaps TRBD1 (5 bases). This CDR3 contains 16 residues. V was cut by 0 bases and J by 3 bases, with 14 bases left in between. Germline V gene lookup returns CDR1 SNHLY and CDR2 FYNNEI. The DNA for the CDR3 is TGTGCCAGCAGTGAAGCCCGGGGCTACCGGGACACTGAAGCTTTCTTT. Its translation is CASSEARGYRDTEAFF.

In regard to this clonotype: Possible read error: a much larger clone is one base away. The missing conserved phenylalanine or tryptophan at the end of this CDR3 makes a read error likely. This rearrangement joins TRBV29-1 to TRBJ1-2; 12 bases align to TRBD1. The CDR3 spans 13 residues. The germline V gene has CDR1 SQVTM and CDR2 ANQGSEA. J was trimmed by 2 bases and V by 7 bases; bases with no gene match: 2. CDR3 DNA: TGCAGCGCCGGGACAGGGGGCAACTATGGCTACACCTCC. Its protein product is CSAGTGGNYGYTS.

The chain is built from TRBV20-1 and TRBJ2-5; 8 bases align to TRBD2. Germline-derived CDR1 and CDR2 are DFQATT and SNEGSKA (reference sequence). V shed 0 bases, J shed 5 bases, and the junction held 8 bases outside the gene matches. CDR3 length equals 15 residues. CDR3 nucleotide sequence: TGCAGTGCTAGAGATTCGCGGGGGGCCGCGGAGACCCAGTACTTC. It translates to CSARDSRGAAETQYF.